The source of this TCR beta chain is a study of T cells in localized non-small cell lung cancer. The repertoire was sequenced with immunoSEQ multiplex PCR; TCRdb's copy has only in-frame clones and lacks some. Altogether approximately 63,000 clones are present, roughly 90% being singletons, with the ten largest covering approximately 22%. Germline values: CDR1 SQVTM, CDR2 ANQGSEA. This CDR3 is built from 15 residues. Trimming shortened V by 7 bases and J by 7 bases, and 22 bases separated the two germline ends. Specimen: peripheral blood, collected before any cancer treatment. The source is a man aged 35 to 70 with stage I squamous cell lung carcinoma. This chain uses TRBV29-1 with TRBJ1-4; D is possibly TRBD1 (6 bases). DNA of the CDR3: TGCAGCGCCGAACTCCGCGGGGGCACGAGTGAAAAACTGTTTTTT. Translated: CSAELRGGTSEKLFF. Drawing the rest from reference TRBV29-1 and TRBJ1-4, the complete variable domain is SAVISQKPSRDICQRGTSLTIQCQVDSQVTMMFWYRQQPGQSLTLIATANQGSEATYESGFVIDKFPISRPNLTFSTLTVSNMSPEDSSIYLCSAELRGGTSEKLFFGSGTQLSVL.